One and the same sample provided the 7 T cell receptor beta chains below, sequenced in a study of blood T cell repertoires in COVID-19. Sequencing used immunoSEQ multiplex PCR; TCRdb keeps in-frame clones, though not all of them. The data contain 210,000 or so clones, over 75% of them seen just once; the ten biggest clones take up roughly 2%. The sample taken for sequencing was peripheral blood. These TCRs come from a man in his forties with active or convalescent COVID-19.

V is TRBV25-1 and J is TRBJ1-1; 8 nucleotides agree with TRBD1. The CDR3 totals 15 residues. From germline, CDR1 is MGHDK and CDR2 SYGVNS. V lost 6 bases and J lost 3; bases outside the gene matches: 9. CDR3 nucleotides: TGTGCCAGCAGCGCTACAGGGGGGATGTACACTGAAGCTTTCTTT. Translated: CASSATGGMYTEAFF.

The chain is built from TRBV27 and TRBJ2-3, with 10 bases fitting TRBD2. Trimming removed 4 bases from V and 7 bases from J; junction bases left unmatched: 5. The CDR3 runs 14 residues. The V gene's germline CDR1 is MNHEY and CDR2 SMNVEV (reference sequence). CDR3: CASSYASGGYTQYF. The CDR3 bases are TGTGCCAGCAGTTACGCTAGCGGGGGATATACGCAGTATTTT.

J is TRBJ1-6 and V is TRBV28; D gene unclear. V was trimmed by 8 bases and J by 7 bases, leaving 18 bases between them. Germline CDR1 and CDR2: MDHEN and SYDVKM. This CDR3 is 15 amino acids long. CDR3 amino acids: CASVSYHEGNSPLHF. CDR3 nucleotides: TGTGCCAGCGTCTCCTACCACGAGGGCAATTCACCCCTCCACTTT.

J is TRBJ1-1 and V is TRBV6-1; D is perhaps TRBD1 (6 bases). The CDR3 has 15 amino acids. The germline V gene has CDR1 MNHNS and CDR2 SASEGT. The V and J ends lost 1 base and 4 bases respectively, with 13 bases between them. CDR3 bases: TGTGCCAGCAGTGAAGGGTGGGGGGGCTCCACTGAAGCTTTCTTT. Residues: CASSEGWGGSTEAFF.

The chain links TRBV18 to TRBJ1-5, with unresolved D. The CDR3 is 14 residues long. Trimming left V 2 bases short and J 3 bases short, with 8 bases between. CDR1 is KGHSH and CDR2 is LQKENI in the germline V gene. CDR3 nucleotide sequence: TGTGCCAGCTCACCAGCGGAGGTCAATCAGCCCCAGCATTTT. This gives the protein CASSPAEVNQPQHF.

The CDR3 coding sequence is TGCGCCAGCAGCTTGTCACCTAGCGGCCAAGAGACCCAGTACTTC. Protein: CASSLSPSGQETQYF. This rearrangement joins TRBV5-1 to TRBJ2-5, with 7 bases identical to TRBD2. The CDR3 loop spans 15 amino acids. Losses at the gene ends were 1 base for V and 1 base for J; bases not matched to a gene: 4. The V gene's germline CDR1 is SGHRS and CDR2 YFSETQ.

This chain connects TRBV5-1 to TRBJ1-1; D not resolved. V was cut by 2 bases and J by 5 bases, with 19 bases left in between. This CDR3 region has 16 residues. Germline CDR1 reads SGHRS; CDR2 reads YFSETQ. CDR3 coding DNA: TGCGCCAGCAGCTTCCCCTTGCAGGCGGGGAATACTGAAGCTTTCTTT. This codes for CASSFPLQAGNTEAFF.